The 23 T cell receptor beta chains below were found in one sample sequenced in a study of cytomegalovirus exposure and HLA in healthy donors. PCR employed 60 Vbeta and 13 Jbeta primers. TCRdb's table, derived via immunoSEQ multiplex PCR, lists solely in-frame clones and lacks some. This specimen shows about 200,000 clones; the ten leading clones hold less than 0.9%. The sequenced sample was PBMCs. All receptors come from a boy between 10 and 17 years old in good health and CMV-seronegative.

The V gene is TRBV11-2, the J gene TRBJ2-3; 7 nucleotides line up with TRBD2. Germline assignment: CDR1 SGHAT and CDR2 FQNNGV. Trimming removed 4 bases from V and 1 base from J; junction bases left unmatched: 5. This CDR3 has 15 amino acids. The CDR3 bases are TGTGCCAGCAGCTCACTAGCGTCCGGCACAGATACGCAGTATTTT. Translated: CASSSLASGTDTQYF. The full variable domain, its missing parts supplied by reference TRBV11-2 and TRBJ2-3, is EAGVAQSPRYKIIEKRQSVAFWCNPISGHATLYWYQQILGQGPKLLIQFQNNGVVDDSQLPKDRFSAERLKGVDSTLKIQPAKLEDSAVYLCASSSLASGTDTQYFGPGTRLTVL.

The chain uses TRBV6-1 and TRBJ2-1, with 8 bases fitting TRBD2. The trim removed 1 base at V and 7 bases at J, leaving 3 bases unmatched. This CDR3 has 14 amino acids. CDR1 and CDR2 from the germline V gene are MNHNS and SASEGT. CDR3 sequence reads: CASSEGREVNEQFF. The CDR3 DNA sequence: TGTGCCAGCAGTGAAGGGCGGGAGGTAAATGAGCAGTTCTTC.

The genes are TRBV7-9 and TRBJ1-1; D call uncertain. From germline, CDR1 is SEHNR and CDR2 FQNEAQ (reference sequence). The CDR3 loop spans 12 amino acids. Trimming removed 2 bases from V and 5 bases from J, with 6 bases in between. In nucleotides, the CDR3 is TGTGCCAGCAGCTTAAGCTCGACTGAAGCTTTCTTT. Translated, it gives CASSLSSTEAFF.

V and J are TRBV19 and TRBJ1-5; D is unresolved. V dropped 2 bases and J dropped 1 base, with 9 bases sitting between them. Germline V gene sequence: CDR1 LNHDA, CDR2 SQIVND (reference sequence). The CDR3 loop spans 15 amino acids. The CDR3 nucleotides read TGTGCCAGTAGTATAAGACTGAACAGCAATCAGCCCCAGCATTTT. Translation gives CASSIRLNSNQPQHF.

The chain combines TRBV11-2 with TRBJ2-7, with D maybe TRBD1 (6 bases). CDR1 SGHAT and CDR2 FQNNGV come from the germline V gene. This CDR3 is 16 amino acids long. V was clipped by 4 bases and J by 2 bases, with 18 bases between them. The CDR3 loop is CASSWALGTLTYEQYF. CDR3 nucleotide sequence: TGTGCCAGCAGCTGGGCCCTCGGGACACTAACCTACGAGCAGTACTTC.

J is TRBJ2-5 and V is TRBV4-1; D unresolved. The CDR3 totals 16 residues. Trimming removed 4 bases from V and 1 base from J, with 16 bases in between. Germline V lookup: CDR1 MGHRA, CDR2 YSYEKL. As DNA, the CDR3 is TGCGCCAGCAGCCCTGAGAGGTTCGGGTTCCAAGAGACCCAGTACTTC. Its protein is CASSPERFGFQETQYF.

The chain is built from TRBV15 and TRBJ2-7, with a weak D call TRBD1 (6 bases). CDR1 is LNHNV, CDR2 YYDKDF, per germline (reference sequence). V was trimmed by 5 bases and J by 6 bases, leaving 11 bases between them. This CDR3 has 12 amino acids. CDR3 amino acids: CATSVGGAEQYF. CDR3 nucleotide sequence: TGTGCCACCAGCGTAGGGGGAGCCGAGCAGTACTTC. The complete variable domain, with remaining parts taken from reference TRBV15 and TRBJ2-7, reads DAMVIQNPRYQVTQFGKPVTLSCSQTLNHNVMYWYQQKSSQAPKLLFHYYDKDFNNEADTPDNFQSRRPNTSFCFLDIRSPGLGDTAMYLCATSVGGAEQYFGPGTRLTVT.

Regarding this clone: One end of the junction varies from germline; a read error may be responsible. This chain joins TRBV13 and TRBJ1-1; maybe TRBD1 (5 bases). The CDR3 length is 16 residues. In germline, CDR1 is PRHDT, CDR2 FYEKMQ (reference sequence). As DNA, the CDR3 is TGTGCCAGCAGTTTAGGACGTGGGGGGATGAACACTGAAGCTTTCTTT. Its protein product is CASSLGRGGMNTEAFF.

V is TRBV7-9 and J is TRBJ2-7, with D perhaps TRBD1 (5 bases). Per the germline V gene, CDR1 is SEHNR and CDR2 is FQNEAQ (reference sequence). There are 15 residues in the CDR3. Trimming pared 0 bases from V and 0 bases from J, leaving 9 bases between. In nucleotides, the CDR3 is TGTGCCAGCAGCTTAGCGGGGCCGCCCTCCTACGAGCAGTACTTC. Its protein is CASSLAGPPSYEQYF.

Here the CDR3 reads CASSIDSARGSTGELFF. CDR3 coding DNA: TGTGCCAGTAGTATAGATTCGGCCCGGGGGAGCACCGGGGAGCTGTTTTTT. J is TRBJ2-2 and V is TRBV19, with TRBD2 as a possible D gene (6 bases). Germline CDR1 LNHDA, CDR2 SQIVND (reference sequence). The CDR3 is 17 amino acids. V was clipped by 0 bases and J by 4 bases, with 15 bases between them.

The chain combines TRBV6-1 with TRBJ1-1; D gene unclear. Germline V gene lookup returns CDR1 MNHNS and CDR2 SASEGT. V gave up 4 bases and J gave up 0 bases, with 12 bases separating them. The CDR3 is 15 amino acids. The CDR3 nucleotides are TGTGCCAGCAGTGCCTCCCGGGAGGTGAACACTGAAGCTTTCTTT. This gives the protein CASSASREVNTEAFF.

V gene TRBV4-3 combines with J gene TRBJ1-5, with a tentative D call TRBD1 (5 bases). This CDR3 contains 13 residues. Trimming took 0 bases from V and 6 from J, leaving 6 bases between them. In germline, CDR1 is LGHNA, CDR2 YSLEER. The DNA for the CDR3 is TGCGCCAGCAGCCAAGATGGGGCTCAGCCCCAGCATTTT. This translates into CASSQDGAQPQHF.

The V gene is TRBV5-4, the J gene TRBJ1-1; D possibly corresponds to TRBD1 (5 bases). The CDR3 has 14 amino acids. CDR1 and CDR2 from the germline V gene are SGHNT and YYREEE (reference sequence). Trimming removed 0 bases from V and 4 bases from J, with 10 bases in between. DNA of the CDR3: TGTGCCAGCAGCTTGGGCAGGGAGGTCACTGAAGCTTTCTTT. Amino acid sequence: CASSLGREVTEAFF.

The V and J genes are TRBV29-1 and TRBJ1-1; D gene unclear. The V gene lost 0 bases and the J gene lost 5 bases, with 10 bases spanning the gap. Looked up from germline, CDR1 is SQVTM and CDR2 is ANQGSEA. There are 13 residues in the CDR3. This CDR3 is CSVEDPRRTEAFF. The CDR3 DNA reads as TGCAGCGTTGAAGACCCCCGGAGAACTGAAGCTTTCTTT.

CDR3 amino acids: CASSRPGDRASNEQFF. CDR3 coding DNA: TGTGCCAGTAGTAGACCGGGGGACAGGGCAAGTAATGAGCAGTTCTTC. The V and J genes are TRBV19 and TRBJ2-1; TRBD1 aligns across 9 bases. Germline V gene lookup returns CDR1 LNHDA and CDR2 SQIVND (reference sequence). The CDR3 spans 16 residues. V gave up 4 bases and J gave up 7 bases; unmatched junction bases: 11.

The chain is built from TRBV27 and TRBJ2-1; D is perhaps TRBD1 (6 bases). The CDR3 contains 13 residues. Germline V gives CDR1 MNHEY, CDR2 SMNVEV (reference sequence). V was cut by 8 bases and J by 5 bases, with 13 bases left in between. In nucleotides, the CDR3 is TGTGCCAGCGGCACAGGGCCAAACAATGAGCAGTTCTTC. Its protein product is CASGTGPNNEQFF.

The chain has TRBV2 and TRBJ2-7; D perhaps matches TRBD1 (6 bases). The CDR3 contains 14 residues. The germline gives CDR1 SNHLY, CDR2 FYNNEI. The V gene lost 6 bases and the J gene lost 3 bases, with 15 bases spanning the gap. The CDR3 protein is CASSPTGRGYEQYF. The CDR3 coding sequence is TGTGCCAGCAGCCCGACAGGTAGAGGCTACGAGCAGTACTTC.

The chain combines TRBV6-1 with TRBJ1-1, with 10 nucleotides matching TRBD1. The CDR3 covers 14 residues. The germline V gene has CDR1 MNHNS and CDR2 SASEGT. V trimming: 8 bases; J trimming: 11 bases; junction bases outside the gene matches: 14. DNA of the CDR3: TGTGCCAGCTCTACCCCCGGGACAGGGGCGCTGGCTTTCTTT. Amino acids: CASSTPGTGALAFF.

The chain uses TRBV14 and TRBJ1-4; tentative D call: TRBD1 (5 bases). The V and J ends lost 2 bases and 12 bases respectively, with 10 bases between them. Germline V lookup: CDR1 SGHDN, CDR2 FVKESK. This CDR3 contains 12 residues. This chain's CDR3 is CASSQISGELFF. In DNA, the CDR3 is TGTGCCAGCAGCCAAATTTCGGGGGAACTGTTTTTT.

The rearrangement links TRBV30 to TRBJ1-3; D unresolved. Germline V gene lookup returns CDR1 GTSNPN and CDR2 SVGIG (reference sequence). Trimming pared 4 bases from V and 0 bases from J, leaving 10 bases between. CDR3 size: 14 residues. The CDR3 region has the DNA TGTGCCTGGACCGAGGGCAACTCTGGAAACACCATATATTTT. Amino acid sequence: CAWTEGNSGNTIYF.

CDR3 nucleotide sequence: TGTGCCAGCAGCCCCGGACTGTCGGATACGCAGTATTTT. This codes for CASSPGLSDTQYF. This chain connects TRBV7-2 to TRBJ2-3; D might be TRBD2 (5 bases). CDR1 and CDR2 (germline): SGHTA, FQGNSA. The V and J ends lost 5 bases and 6 bases respectively, with 12 bases between them. The CDR3 spans 13 residues.

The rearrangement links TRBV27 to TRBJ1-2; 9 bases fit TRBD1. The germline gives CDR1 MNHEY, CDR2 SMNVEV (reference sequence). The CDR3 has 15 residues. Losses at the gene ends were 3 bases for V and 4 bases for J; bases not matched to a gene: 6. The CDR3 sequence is CASSFGTGGIYGYTF. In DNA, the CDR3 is TGTGCCAGCAGTTTCGGTACAGGGGGCATCTATGGCTACACCTTC.

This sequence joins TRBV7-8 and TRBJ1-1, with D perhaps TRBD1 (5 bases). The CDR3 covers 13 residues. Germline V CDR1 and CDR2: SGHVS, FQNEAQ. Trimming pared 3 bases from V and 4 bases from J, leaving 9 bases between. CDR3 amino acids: CASSFDSSTEAFF. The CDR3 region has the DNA TGTGCCAGCAGCTTTGACAGTTCCACTGAAGCTTTCTTT.